The 25 T cell receptor beta chains given below trace back to one sample, sequenced in a study of vaccination effects on CD4 cells after COVID-19. When less than 12 days of culture had elapsed, CD4+ T cells were isolated. Two doses of BNT162b2 or mRNA-1273 vaccine were administered to participants. TCRdb's table, derived via immunoSEQ multiplex PCR, lists solely in-frame clones and lacks some. The sample carries some 40,000 clones, 55% to 80% recorded once. No antigen has been identified for these receptors. The sequencing here drew on CD4+ T cells from PBMCs cultured without peptide, taken after COVID-19 vaccination. The source of these receptors is a human donor who received a COVID-19 vaccine.

V is TRBV3-1 (or the pseudogene TRBV3-2) and J is TRBJ1-1, with D maybe TRBD1 (5 bases). V was clipped by 1 base and J by 11 bases, with 11 bases between them. This CDR3 has 12 residues. Germline lookup yields CDR1 LGHDT and CDR2 YNNKEL (reference sequence). The DNA for the CDR3 is TGTGCCAGCAGCCAAGGTCGGGGGATGGCTTTCTTT. Translated, it gives CASSQGRGMAFF.

The chain combines TRBV7-9 with TRBJ2-7; no clear D. The germline V gene has CDR1 SEHNR and CDR2 FQNEAQ (reference sequence). This CDR3 is 11 amino acids long. The V gene lost 4 bases and the J gene lost 3 bases, with 4 bases spanning the gap. The CDR3 loop reads CASSSYYEQYF. The CDR3 DNA is TGTGCCAGCAGCTCCTACTACGAGCAGTACTTC.

This clone showed up just once. This chain connects TRBV10-3 to TRBJ1-1; D unclear. Trimming shortened V by 3 bases and J by 2 bases, and 7 bases separated the two germline ends. CDR1 and CDR2 (germline): ENHRY, SYGVKD. This CDR3 has 13 residues. The CDR3 sequence is CAISDDRNTEAFF. The CDR3 DNA is TGTGCCATCAGTGACGACCGTAACACTGAAGCTTTCTTT.

In its sample, this clone was seen a few times. The chain carries TRBV3-1 (or the pseudogene TRBV3-2) and TRBJ1-1, with 7 bases matching TRBD1. V trimming: 3 bases; J trimming: 8 bases; junction bases outside the gene matches: 3. Germline values: CDR1 LGHDT, CDR2 YNNKEL (reference sequence). This CDR3 has 12 amino acids. As DNA, the CDR3 is TGTGCCAGCAGCCACCCGGACAGGGAAGCTTTCTTT. The encoded protein is CASSHPDREAFF.

This clone was seen a handful of times. This chain joins TRBV10-2 and TRBJ2-7; 10 nucleotides align to TRBD2. The CDR3 sequence is 15 residues long. Germline CDR1 is WSHSY and CDR2 is SAAADI. Trimming removed 9 bases from V and 5 bases from J; junction bases left unmatched: 13. The CDR3 coding sequence is TGCGCCAGTGGGAAAGGAGCGGGGGGGCCCCACGAGCAGTACTTC. Translation: CASGKGAGGPHEQYF.

The CDR3 loop reads CASSEDRGGPVTEAFF. CDR3 nucleotides: TGTGCCAGCAGTGAGGACAGGGGGGGGCCGGTGACTGAAGCTTTCTTT. This chain uses TRBV2 with TRBJ1-1, with 10 bases fitting TRBD1. The CDR3 runs to 16 residues. J was trimmed by 5 bases and V by 3 bases; bases with no gene match: 9. Germline-derived CDR1 and CDR2 are SNHLY and FYNNEI.

This rearrangement joins TRBV5-1 to TRBJ2-5; D is uncertain. Per the germline V gene, CDR1 is SGHRS and CDR2 is YFSETQ. This CDR3 region has 14 residues. The V gene lost 1 base and the J gene lost 4 bases, with 11 bases spanning the gap. CDR3 DNA: TGCGCCAGCAGCTTGAACTTAGTAGGAGAGACCCAGTACTTC. It translates to CASSLNLVGETQYF. The whole variable domain, filled in from reference TRBV5-1 and TRBJ2-5, reads KAGVTQTPRYLIKTRGQQVTLSCSPISGHRSVSWYQQTPGQGLQFLFEYFSETQRNKGNFPGRFSGRQFSNSRSEMNVSTLELGDSALYLCASSLNLVGETQYFGPGTRLLVL.

V is TRBV5-4 and J is TRBJ1-1; TRBD1 aligns across 10 bases. V lost 4 bases to trimming and J lost 4 bases; unmatched junction nucleotides: 10. Germline-derived CDR1 and CDR2 are SGHNT and YYREEE (reference sequence). This CDR3 region has 16 residues. DNA of the CDR3: TGTGCCAGCAGCCCGACAGGGGGCGCCGGGGGCACTGAAGCTTTCTTT. The encoded protein is CASSPTGGAGGTEAFF.

This rearrangement joins TRBV18 to TRBJ2-2; D uncertain. V lost 5 bases and J 2 bases, leaving 6 bases between the germline ends. In germline, CDR1 is KGHSH, CDR2 LQKENI. This CDR3 contains 13 residues. CDR3 sequence reads: CASSLVNTGELFF. CDR3 DNA sequence: TGTGCCAGCTCATTAGTTAACACCGGGGAGCTGTTTTTT.

In its sample, this clone was seen a few times. V gene TRBV30 combines with J gene TRBJ2-5, with 7 bases lining up with TRBD2. The CDR3 extends over 14 amino acids. From germline, CDR1 is GTSNPN and CDR2 SVGIG (reference sequence). V was clipped by 2 bases and J by 0 bases; unmatched bases: 3. The CDR3 DNA reads as TGTGCCTGGAGTCCCCTAGCGGACCAAGAGACCCAGTACTTC. It yields the protein CAWSPLADQETQYF.

The DNA for the CDR3 is TGTGCCAGCAGCCAAGTCGAGGCGGGGTCAAAAAACATTCAGTACTTC. The encoded protein is CASSQVEAGSKNIQYF. The chain links TRBV3-1 (or the pseudogene TRBV3-2) to TRBJ2-4, with D perhaps TRBD2 (6 bases). The germline gives CDR1 LGHDT, CDR2 YNNKEL (reference sequence). V was cut by 1 base and J by 4 bases, with 14 bases left in between. CDR3 length: 16 residues.

V usage is TRBV9 and J usage is TRBJ2-3; the D gene could be TRBD1 or TRBD2 (5 bases each). This CDR3 spans 13 amino acids. Per the germline V gene, CDR1 is SGDLS and CDR2 is YYNGEE. V lost 3 bases and J 1 base, leaving 6 bases between the germline ends. CDR3 nucleotides: TGTGCCAGCAGCGGGGGACGCACAGATACGCAGTATTTT. The encoded protein is CASSGGRTDTQYF. Drawing the rest from reference TRBV9 and TRBJ2-3, the complete variable domain is DSGVTQTPKHLITATGQRVTLRCSPRSGDLSVYWYQQSLDQGLQFLIQYYNGEERAKGNILERFSAQQFPDLHSELNLSSLELGDSALYFCASSGGRTDTQYFGPGTRLTVL.

The CDR3 nucleotides are TGTGCCAGCAGTGAAGACGATTTGGAGCAGTACTTC. Translation: CASSEDDLEQYF. The gene calls are TRBV2 and TRBJ2-7; D is unclear. This CDR3 is built from 12 residues. Germline V gives CDR1 SNHLY, CDR2 FYNNEI. The V end was cut by 1 base, the J end by 7 bases, with 8 bases between.

The rearrangement links TRBV20-1 to TRBJ2-3; tentatively, D is TRBD1 (6 bases). Germline CDR1 and CDR2: DFQATT and SNEGSKA (reference sequence). This CDR3 is 15 amino acids long. Trimming removed 3 bases at V and 3 bases at J, with 16 bases between. In DNA form, the CDR3 reads TGCAGTGCTAGTCGGTGGGGGCGCGGTACAGATACGCAGTATTTT. Translated: CSASRWGRGTDTQYF.

This clone was recorded only once. This chain links TRBV27 with TRBJ2-3; no reliable D call. The V gene's germline CDR1 is MNHEY and CDR2 SMNVEV (reference sequence). V lost 6 bases and J 2 bases, leaving 6 bases between the germline ends. CDR3 size: 12 residues. The CDR3 spells CASRTITDTQYF. The DNA for the CDR3 is TGTGCCAGCAGAACAATCACAGATACGCAGTATTTT.

The V gene is TRBV6-1, the J gene TRBJ2-1; maybe TRBD1 (6 bases). Between the trimmed V and J ends, which lost 2 bases and 6 bases, there was a span of 17 bases. In germline, CDR1 is MNHNS, CDR2 SASEGT. The CDR3 length is 16 residues. The chain's CDR3 is CASSELTDSRLNEQFF. The CDR3, as DNA: TGTGCCAGCAGTGAACTCACGGACAGCCGACTCAATGAGCAGTTCTTC.

The chain uses TRBV7-9 and TRBJ2-5; D might be TRBD1 (7 bases). CDR3 length equals 15 residues. Trimming took 5 bases from V and 5 from J, leaving 18 bases between them. In germline, CDR1 is SEHNR, CDR2 FQNEAQ (reference sequence). The CDR3 reads CASSPWGPGGETQYF. The CDR3 nucleotides read TGTGCCAGCAGCCCCTGGGGGCCAGGGGGGGAGACCCAGTACTTC. Filled out from reference TRBV7-9 and TRBJ2-5, the complete variable domain reads DTGVSQNPRHKITKRGQNVTFRCDPISEHNRLYWYRQTLGQGPEFLTYFQNEAQLEKSRLLSDRFSAERPKGSFSTLEIQRTEQGDSAMYLCASSPWGPGGETQYFGPGTRLLVL.

V and J are TRBV25-1 and TRBJ2-7, with D possibly TRBD1 on 5 matching bases. Per germline, CDR1 MGHDK and CDR2 SYGVNS. The ends were cut back, 0 bases at V and 0 bases at J, with 6 bases in the middle. This CDR3 comprises 14 residues. CDR3 DNA: TGTGCCAGCAGTGAATATGACAGCTCCTACGAGCAGTACTTC. It specifies CASSEYDSSYEQYF.

The rearrangement uses TRBV5-1 and TRBJ2-7, with D tentatively TRBD1 or TRBD2 (7 bases each). Trimming removed 4 bases at V and 5 bases at J, with 16 bases between. Looked up from germline, CDR1 is SGHRS and CDR2 is YFSETQ. This CDR3 has 14 amino acids. In nucleotides, the CDR3 is TGCGCCAGCAGCGCCCAGGGGGGGGGAAACGAGCAGTACTTC. Translated: CASSAQGGGNEQYF.

The sample holds a few counts of this clone. The chain combines TRBV6-6 with TRBJ1-2, with TRBD1 as a possible D gene (6 bases). Germline CDR1 and CDR2: MNHNY and SVGAGI (reference sequence). V lost 2 bases, J lost 8 bases, and 21 bases lay in between. This CDR3 has 16 amino acids. The CDR3 sequence is CASSYRTTGTQRGYTF. The CDR3 bases are TGTGCCAGCAGTTACCGCACAACAGGGACACAACGGGGCTACACCTTC.

The V and J genes are TRBV25-1 and TRBJ2-3, with 8 bases that match TRBD1. CDR3 length: 13 residues. V shed 4 bases, J shed 4 bases, and the junction held 1 base outside the gene matches. From germline, CDR1 is MGHDK and CDR2 SYGVNS. In DNA form, the CDR3 reads TGTGCCAGCAGTGCAGGGGGCGCAGATACGCAGTATTTT. Residues: CASSAGGADTQYF.

The chain links TRBV19 to TRBJ2-4; 15 bases are shared with TRBD2. The CDR3 spans 17 residues. From germline, CDR1 is LNHDA and CDR2 SQIVND (reference sequence). The V and J ends lost 7 bases and 0 bases, in that order; junction bases with no gene match: 4. The CDR3 nucleotides are TGTGCCAGTACCCGGACTAGCGGGGGGGTAGCCAAAAACATTCAGTACTTC. This encodes CASTRTSGGVAKNIQYF.

Note on this clone: The junction departs from the called germline gene at one end, perhaps through a read error. The chain joins TRBV25-1 to TRBJ2-5; the match to TRBD1 covers 7 bases. The length of the CDR3 is 14 residues. Per the germline V gene, CDR1 is MGHDK and CDR2 is SYGVNS. As DNA, the CDR3 is TGTGCCAGCGGTGACAGGGTCAACCAAGAGACCCAGTACTTC. This encodes CASGDRVNQETQYF.

The genes are TRBV15 and TRBJ2-7; a possible D gene is TRBD2 (5 bases). The CDR3 spans 15 residues. V was cut by 4 bases and J by 2 bases, with 15 bases left in between. Germline assignment: CDR1 LNHNV and CDR2 YYDKDF (reference sequence). Here the CDR3 DNA reads TGTGCCACCAGCAAAGATCTGGGGAGAGCCTACGAGCAGTACTTC. This translates into CATSKDLGRAYEQYF.

The chain joins TRBV6-5 to TRBJ2-1, with D perhaps being TRBD1 or TRBD2 (5 bases each). Trimming pared 2 bases from V and 8 bases from J, leaving 13 bases between. CDR1 is MNHEY, CDR2 SVGAGI, per germline. The CDR3 is made up of 14 amino acids. The CDR3 DNA sequence: TGTGCCAGCAGTTACAGAGGGGAGACCGATGAGCAGTTCTTC. This encodes CASSYRGETDEQFF.